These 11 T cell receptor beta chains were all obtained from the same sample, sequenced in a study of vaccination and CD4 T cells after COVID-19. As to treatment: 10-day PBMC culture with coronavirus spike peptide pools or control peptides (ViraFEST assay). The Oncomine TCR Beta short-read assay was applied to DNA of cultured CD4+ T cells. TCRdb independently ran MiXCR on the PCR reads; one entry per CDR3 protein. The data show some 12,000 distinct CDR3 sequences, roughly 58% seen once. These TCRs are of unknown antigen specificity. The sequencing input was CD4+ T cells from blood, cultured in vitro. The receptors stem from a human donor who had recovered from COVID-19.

This CDR3 is CASSLIASTDTQYF. For the CDR3, the DNA is TGTGCCAGCAGCTTAATTGCTAGCACAGATACGCAGTATTTT. V and J are TRBV7-3 and TRBJ2-3; D gene uncertain. Germline assignment: CDR1 SGHTA and CDR2 FQGTGA. The CDR3 sequence is 14 residues long. V shed 1 base and J shed 0 bases, with 5 bases lying between them.

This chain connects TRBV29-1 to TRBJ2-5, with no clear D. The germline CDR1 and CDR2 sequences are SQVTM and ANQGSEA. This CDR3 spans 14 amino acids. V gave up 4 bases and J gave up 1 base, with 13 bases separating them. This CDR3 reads CSVGIVHFQETQYF. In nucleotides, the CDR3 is TGCAGCGTTGGTATCGTACACTTCCAAGAGACCCAGTACTTC.

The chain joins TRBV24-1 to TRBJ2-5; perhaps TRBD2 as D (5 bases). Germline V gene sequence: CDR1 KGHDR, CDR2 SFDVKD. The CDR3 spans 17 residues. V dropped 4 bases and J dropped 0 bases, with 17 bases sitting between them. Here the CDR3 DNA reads TGTGCCACCAGTGACCCCGGGGTAGAAACATACCAAGAGACCCAGTACTTC. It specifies CATSDPGVETYQETQYF.

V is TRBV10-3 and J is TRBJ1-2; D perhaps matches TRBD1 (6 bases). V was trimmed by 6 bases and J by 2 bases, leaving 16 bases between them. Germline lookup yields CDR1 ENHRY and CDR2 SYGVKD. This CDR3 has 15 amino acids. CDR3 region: CAISDLGQLNYGYTF. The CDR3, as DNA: TGTGCCATCAGCGACCTCGGACAGCTGAACTATGGCTACACCTTC.

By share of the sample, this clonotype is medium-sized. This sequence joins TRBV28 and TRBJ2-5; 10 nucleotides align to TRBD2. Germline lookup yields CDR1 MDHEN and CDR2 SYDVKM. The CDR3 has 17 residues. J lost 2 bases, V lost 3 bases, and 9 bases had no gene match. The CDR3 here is CASSLSSGRGRQETQYF. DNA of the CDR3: TGTGCCAGCAGTTTGTCTAGCGGGAGAGGCCGGCAAGAGACCCAGTACTTC.

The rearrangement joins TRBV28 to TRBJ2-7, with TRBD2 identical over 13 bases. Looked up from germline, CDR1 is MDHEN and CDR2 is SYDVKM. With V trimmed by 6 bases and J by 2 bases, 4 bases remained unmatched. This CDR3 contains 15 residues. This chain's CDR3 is CASSTGLAGAYEQYF. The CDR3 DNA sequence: TGTGCCAGCAGCACCGGACTAGCGGGAGCCTACGAGCAGTACTTC.

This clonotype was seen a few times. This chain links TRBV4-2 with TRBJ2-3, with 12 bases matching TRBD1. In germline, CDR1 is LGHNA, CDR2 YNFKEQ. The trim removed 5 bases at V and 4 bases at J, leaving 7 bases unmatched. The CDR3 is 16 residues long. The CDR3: CASSASGQGAPDTQYF. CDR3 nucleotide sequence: TGTGCCAGCAGCGCCTCGGGACAGGGGGCCCCAGATACGCAGTATTTT.

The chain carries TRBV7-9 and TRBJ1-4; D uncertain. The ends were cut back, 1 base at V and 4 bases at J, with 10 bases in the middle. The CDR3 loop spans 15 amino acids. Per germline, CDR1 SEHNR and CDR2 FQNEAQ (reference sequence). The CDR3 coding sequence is TGTGCCAGCAGCTTAGTAGGGAAGAGTAATGAAAAACTGTTTTTT. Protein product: CASSLVGKSNEKLFF.

For the CDR3, the DNA is TGTGCCAGCAGCTTTATTGACTCCTACAATGAGCAGTTCTTC. Amino acid sequence: CASSFIDSYNEQFF. The genes are TRBV11-1 and TRBJ2-1, with D uncertain. Trimming removed 3 bases at V and 0 bases at J, with 6 bases between. The CDR3 length is 14 residues. Germline-derived CDR1 and CDR2 are SGHAT and FQDESV (reference sequence).

CDR3 in DNA: TGTGCCAGCAGTTTGAGAAGGTCAGATACGCAGTATTTT. Encoded protein: CASSLRRSDTQYF. The chain uses TRBV28 and TRBJ2-3; D gene uncertain. The CDR3 length is 13 residues. The germline V gene has CDR1 MDHEN and CDR2 SYDVKM. V was shortened by 3 bases and J by 4 bases, with 8 bases between the two germline ends.

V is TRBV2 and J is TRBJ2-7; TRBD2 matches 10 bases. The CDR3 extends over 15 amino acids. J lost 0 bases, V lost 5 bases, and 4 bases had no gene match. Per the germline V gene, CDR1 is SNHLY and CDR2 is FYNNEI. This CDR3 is CASSPPSGSSYEQYF. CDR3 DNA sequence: TGTGCCAGCAGTCCACCTAGCGGGAGCTCCTACGAGCAGTACTTC.